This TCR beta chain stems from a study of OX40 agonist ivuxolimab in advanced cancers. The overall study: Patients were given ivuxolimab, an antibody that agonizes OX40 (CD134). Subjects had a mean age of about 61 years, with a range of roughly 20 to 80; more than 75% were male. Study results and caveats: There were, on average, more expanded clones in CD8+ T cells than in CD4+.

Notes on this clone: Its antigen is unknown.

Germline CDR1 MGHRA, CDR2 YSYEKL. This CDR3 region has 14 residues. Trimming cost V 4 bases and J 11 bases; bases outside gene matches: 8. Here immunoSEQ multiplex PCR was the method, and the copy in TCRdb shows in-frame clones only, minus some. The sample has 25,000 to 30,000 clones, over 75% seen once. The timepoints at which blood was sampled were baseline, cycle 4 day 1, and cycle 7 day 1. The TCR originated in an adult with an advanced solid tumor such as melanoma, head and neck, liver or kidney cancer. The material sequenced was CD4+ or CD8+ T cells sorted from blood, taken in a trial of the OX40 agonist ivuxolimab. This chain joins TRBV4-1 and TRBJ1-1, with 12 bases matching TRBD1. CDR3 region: CASSRGGDRGLAFF. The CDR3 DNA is TGCGCCAGCAGCCGAGGTGGGGACAGGGGGCTCGCTTTCTTT.